This TCR beta chain was sequenced in a study of CD8+ T cells in alopecia areata. Trimming removed 6 bases from V and 4 bases from J; junction bases left unmatched: 8. This CDR3 spans 15 amino acids. Germline V gene data show CDR1 as MNHEY and CDR2 as SVGAGI. Lesional scalp punch biopsies and peripheral blood were collected from alopecia areata patients. Following extraction, RNA underwent reverse transcription to cDNA, which served as the sequencing template. Repertoires were generated with immunoSEQ multiplex PCR, while TCRdb's copy carries only in-frame clones and drops some. This table holds around 29,000 clones, roughly 80% found once.

The rearrangement links TRBV6-5 to TRBJ2-1, with 8 positions matching TRBD1. The sample was NKG2D-low CD8+ T cells sorted from blood. The source is a human donor with alopecia areata. This chain's CDR3 is CASSNTGGSYNEQFF. In DNA, the CDR3 is TGTGCCAGCAGCAACACAGGGGGTAGTTACAATGAGCAGTTCTTC.